This passage covers 12 T cell receptor beta chains from one sample sequenced in a study of regulatory T cells in long-lasting Graves disease. TCR beta libraries were built with iRepertoire HTBI primers and Arm-PCR of CDR3 regions. MiXCR was run by TCRdb on the multiplex PCR reads, yielding one entry per CDR3 protein. Found here are roughly 400,000 distinct CDR3 sequences, around a fifth of them singletons; the top ten hold around an eighth. The time point here: persistent/refractory GD, antithyroid drugs over 5 years with positive TRAb. RNA from PBMCs was the source of the TCR library. Material: peripheral blood mononuclear cells (PBMCs), obtained when the disease was refractory, from a patient treated with antithyroid drugs. These receptors all stem from a female donor with Graves disease.

The gene calls are TRBV15 and TRBJ1-5; no definite D call. V was clipped by 3 bases and J by 4 bases, with 10 bases between them. This CDR3 comprises 14 residues. Germline lookup yields CDR1 LNHNV and CDR2 YYDKDF (reference sequence). CDR3 sequence reads: CATSSAVGNQPQHF. CDR3 nucleotide sequence: TGTGCCACCAGCAGTGCGGTCGGGAATCAGCCCCAGCATTTT.

This clonotype was seen ten or more times. V gene TRBV27 combines with J gene TRBJ2-7; unclear D gene. CDR1 and CDR2 from the germline V gene are MNHEY and SMNVEV (reference sequence). The CDR3 extends over 14 amino acids. Trimming removed 5 bases at V and 0 bases at J, with 11 bases between. CDR3 loop: CASSPYADSYEQYF. CDR3 nucleotides: TGTGCCAGCAGTCCCTACGCGGACTCCTACGAGCAGTACTTC.

This clonotype showed up just once. The CDR3 nucleotides are TGTGCCAGCAGTCCCCGGACAGGGGGCTACGAGCAGTACTTC. This codes for CASSPRTGGYEQYF. The V and J genes are TRBV27 and TRBJ2-7; 10 positions match TRBD1. The CDR3 is 14 amino acids. Germline lookup yields CDR1 MNHEY and CDR2 SMNVEV (reference sequence). Trimming at V came to 5 bases and at J to 3 bases, leaving 4 bases not matched to a gene.

In its sample, this clonotype was seen a few times. The rearrangement links TRBV7-8 to TRBJ2-7; no clear D gene. The length of the CDR3 is 14 residues. V was clipped by 5 bases and J by 5 bases, with 16 bases between them. Germline-derived CDR1 and CDR2 are SGHVS and FQNEAQ. Here the CDR3 reads CASSIDKGFHEQYF. In DNA, the CDR3 is TGTGCCAGCAGCATTGACAAGGGCTTCCACGAGCAGTACTTC.

The V and J genes are TRBV30 and TRBJ1-4; TRBD1 aligns across 12 bases. The CDR3 extends over 17 amino acids. From germline, CDR1 is GTSNPN and CDR2 SVGIG (reference sequence). Trimming removed 2 bases from V and 7 bases from J; junction bases left unmatched: 11. The CDR3 nucleotides read TGTGCCTGGAGTACCGGGACAGGGGGCGCGGAAGGTGAAAAACTGTTTTTT. Translated: CAWSTGTGGAEGEKLFF.

The chain employs TRBV5-4 and TRBJ1-1; D not resolved. The CDR3 has 13 amino acids. With 9 bases removed from V and 1 base from J, the gap between germline ends came to 13 bases. CDR1 SGHNT and CDR2 YYREEE come from the germline V gene (reference sequence). The CDR3 loop is CATVSPGNTEAFF. The CDR3 bases are TGTGCCACTGTTTCCCCTGGGAACACTGAAGCTTTCTTT.

As concerns this clonotype: This could be a read error, since a much larger clone is one nucleotide away. The chain carries TRBV11-2 and TRBJ2-7; no definite D call. The CDR3 loop spans 13 amino acids. Per germline, CDR1 SGHAT and CDR2 FQNNGV. In nucleotides, the CDR3 is TGTGTCAGCAGCTCACCCCTGTCTGGCGAGCAGTACTTC. The encoded protein is CVSSSPLSGEQYF.

This clonotype was seen just once. A read error may be the cause here, since a much bigger clone is one base away. The rearrangement links TRBV7-2 to TRBJ2-7; no firm D call. Trimming removed 5 bases from V and 3 bases from J, with 14 bases in between. Germline V CDR1 and CDR2: SGHTA, FQGNSA. CDR3 length equals 14 residues. The CDR3 spells CASSPVSWDYEQYF. The CDR3 DNA reads TGTGCCAGCAGCCCCGTCTCATGGGACTACGAGCAGTACTTC.

This clonotype was observed many times. The V and J genes are TRBV5-1 and TRBJ2-7, with D perhaps being TRBD1 or TRBD2 (5 bases each). CDR1 and CDR2 from the germline V gene are SGHRS and YFSETQ. Trimming shortened V by 0 bases and J by 0 bases, and 13 bases separated the two germline ends. CDR3 length: 16 residues. The CDR3 DNA is TGCGCCAGCAGCTTGGTGTTGCCAGGGAGCTCCTACGAGCAGTACTTC. This sequence encodes CASSLVLPGSSYEQYF.

This clonotype has a handful of counts. The chain uses TRBV7-2 and TRBJ2-5; 9 bases fit TRBD2. This CDR3 contains 16 residues. In germline, CDR1 is SGHTA, CDR2 FQGNSA. V gave up 1 base and J gave up 2 bases; unmatched junction bases: 5. CDR3 sequence: CASSLELAGVQETQYF. CDR3 DNA sequence: TGTGCCAGCAGCTTAGAGTTAGCGGGGGTGCAAGAGACCCAGTACTTC.

The sample holds a few counts of this clonotype. The chain is built from TRBV2 and TRBJ1-5; possible D gene TRBD1, 6 bases. V was pared by 3 bases and J by 10 bases, with 16 bases between. Germline loops: CDR1 SNHLY, CDR2 FYNNEI. The CDR3 runs 14 residues. The CDR3 region has the DNA TGTGCCAGCAGTGATCCTGTCAGGGGCTCCCCCCAGCATTTT. Protein product: CASSDPVRGSPQHF.

This clonotype was counted a single time. The V call is TRBV4-1, the J call TRBJ2-5, with 10 bases fitting TRBD2. Germline lookup yields CDR1 MGHRA and CDR2 YSYEKL. V lost 2 bases, J lost 2 bases, and 8 bases stayed unmatched. The CDR3 is made up of 17 amino acids. This chain's CDR3 is CASSQPPPAGGQETQYF. The CDR3 nucleotides are TGCGCCAGCAGCCAACCCCCCCCAGCGGGAGGGCAAGAGACCCAGTACTTC.